What follows are 7 T cell receptor beta chains derived from one specimen sequenced in a study of Tregs in tolerant kidney transplant recipients. Sequenced by immunoSEQ multiplex PCR; TCRdb stores in-frame clones only, minus some. The record lists about 30,000 clones, of which the ten most abundant hold about 15%. The specimen was CD8+ T cells from blood, collected before the transplant. Receptor source: a human donor who received a combined kidney and bone marrow transplant.

About this clone itself: Coverage ceases 3 residues before the CDR3 finishes, and the germline J gene fills in the end. V usage is TRBV30 and J usage is TRBJ2-7, with D possibly TRBD1 on 5 matching bases. V was clipped by 2 bases and J by 2 bases, with 13 bases between them. The CDR3 spans 14 residues. Germline-derived CDR1 and CDR2 are GTSNPN and SVGIG (reference sequence). CDR3 bases read: TGTGCCTGGAGTATAGGGGCGTACCCCTACGAG. This codes for CAWSIGAYPYE. The entire CDR3 protein is CAWSIGAYPYEQYF.

As to this clone: The CDR3 extends 3 residues past the end of the read, so its final part is completed from the germline J gene. The rearrangement joins TRBV19 to TRBJ1-1; D gene uncertain. With 3 bases removed from V and 7 bases from J, the gap between germline ends came to 12 bases. The CDR3 loop spans 13 amino acids. Germline CDR1 is LNHDA and CDR2 is SQIVND (reference sequence). The part of the CDR3 DNA that was read is TGTGCCAGTAGTATGACACTGTACGTTGAA. Its translation: CASSMTLYVE. The complete CDR3 reads CASSMTLYVEAFF.

Concerning this clone: Read data end 3 residues before the CDR3 end; the end is taken from the germline J gene. J is TRBJ1-5 and V is TRBV7-9; no clear D. The V gene lost 4 bases and the J gene lost 3 bases, with 10 bases spanning the gap. This CDR3 is built from 14 residues. Germline CDR1 is SEHNR and CDR2 is FQNEAQ (reference sequence). This CDR3 reads CASSSEKANQPQHF. The DNA read from the CDR3 is TGTGCCAGCAGCTCCGAAAAGGCCAATCAGCCC. Full variable domain (remainder filled in from reference TRBV7-9 and TRBJ1-5): DTGVSQNPRHKITKRGQNVTFRCDPISEHNRLYWYRQTLGQGPEFLTYFQNEAQLEKSRLLSDRFSAERPKGSFSTLEIQRTEQGDSAMYLCASSSEKANQPQHFGDGTRLSIL.

With regard to this clone: The read ends 3 residues before the CDR3 terminus; that terminus is restored from the germline J gene. The chain couples TRBV2 to TRBJ2-1, with a possible D match to TRBD1 (5 bases). The CDR3 consists of 15 residues. Germline CDR1 reads SNHLY; CDR2 reads FYNNEI. V was shortened by 6 bases and J by 0 bases, with 12 bases between the two germline ends. CDR3 sequence reads: CASSATVSSYNEQFF. The covered CDR3 bases are TGTGCCAGCAGCGCGACAGTGAGCTCCTACAATGAG.

To note about this clone: The observed sequence ends 3 residues before the CDR3 terminus, with the missing tail filled in from the germline J gene. The V gene is TRBV7-6, the J gene TRBJ1-5, with a possible D match to TRBD1 (5 bases). V was cut by 5 bases and J by 6 bases, with 17 bases left in between. Germline assignment: CDR1 SGHVS and CDR2 FNYEAQ. This CDR3 region has 15 residues. The CDR3 loop is CASSPTAGVGQPQHF. The CDR3 DNA, read in part, is TGTGCCAGCAGCCCCACAGCGGGGGTTGGTCAGCCC.

Points on this clone: Coverage ceases 3 residues before the CDR3 finishes, and the germline J gene fills in the end. The chain is built from TRBV19 and TRBJ1-1; TRBD1 aligns across 7 bases. Germline V lookup: CDR1 LNHDA, CDR2 SQIVND (reference sequence). This CDR3 region has 15 residues. V dropped 3 bases and J dropped 0; count of bases not matched to a gene: 4. The CDR3 region is CASSIRTGMNTEAFF. The CDR3 DNA, read in part, is TGTGCCAGTAGTATTCGGACAGGAATGAACACTGAA.

As for this clone: From the germline J gene comes the end of the CDR3, since the read stops 3 residues before it. V is TRBV28 and J is TRBJ1-3; tentative D call: TRBD1 (5 bases). The CDR3 loop spans 15 amino acids. Trimming left V 2 bases short and J 4 bases short, with 12 bases between. Looked up from germline, CDR1 is MDHEN and CDR2 is SYDVKM. The sequenced part of the CDR3 DNA is TGTGCCAGCAGTTTAAAGGGGAGGCTGGGAAACACC. Its translation is CASSLKGRLGNT. The full CDR3 reads CASSLKGRLGNTIYF.